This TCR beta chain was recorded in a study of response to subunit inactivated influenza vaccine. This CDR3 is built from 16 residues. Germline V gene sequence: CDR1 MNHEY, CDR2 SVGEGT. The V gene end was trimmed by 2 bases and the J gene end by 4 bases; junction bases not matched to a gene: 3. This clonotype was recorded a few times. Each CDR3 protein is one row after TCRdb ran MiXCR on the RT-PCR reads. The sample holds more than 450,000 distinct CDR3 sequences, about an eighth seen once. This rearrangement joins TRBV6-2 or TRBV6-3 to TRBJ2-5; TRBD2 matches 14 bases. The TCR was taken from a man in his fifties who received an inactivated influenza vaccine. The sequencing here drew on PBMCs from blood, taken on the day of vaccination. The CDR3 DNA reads TGTGCCAGCAGTTACGGGACTAGCGGGAGCGCAGAGACCCAGTACTTC. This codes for CASSYGTSGSAETQYF.